This TCR beta chain was captured by sequencing in a study of cytotoxic CD8 clonotypes in ibrutinib-treated CLL. Study-level results: Sustained-remission and progressing patients' sampling times differed.

The CDR3 length is 15 residues. V shed 0 bases and J shed 7 bases, with 15 bases lying between them. The germline V gene encodes CDR1 MGHDK and CDR2 SYGVNS. With regard to this clone: Its antigen is as yet unknown.

Profiling relied on immunoSEQ multiplex PCR, and the TCRdb table lists in-frame clones only, not all of them. This sample yields tens of thousands of clones, of which around three fifths are seen a single time; approximately 15% belongs to the top ten. The receptor was isolated from a human donor with chronic lymphocytic leukemia. The material sequenced was PBMCs, taken after 12 months of ibrutinib treatment. The chain combines TRBV25-1 with TRBJ1-2; perhaps TRBD1 as D (5 bases). The CDR3 loop reads CASSEYGAGKGGYTF. CDR3 coding DNA: TGTGCCAGCAGTGAATACGGAGCAGGGAAGGGTGGCTACACCTTC.